Each of the 22 T cell receptor beta chains below was sequenced from the same sample in a study of T cell responses to AZD1222 COVID-19 vaccine. Here immunoSEQ multiplex PCR was the method, and the copy in TCRdb shows in-frame clones only, minus some. The sample contains about 99,000 clones, roughly 87% of which appear only once. The source was peripheral blood, collected on day 0 of AZD1222 vaccination. The receptor source for this set is an adult in good health.

This chain links TRBV29-1 with TRBJ2-1; possibly TRBD1 for D (6 bases). This CDR3 contains 16 residues. The germline V gene encodes CDR1 SQVTM and CDR2 ANQGSEA. V dropped 0 bases and J dropped 7 bases, with 19 bases sitting between them. The CDR3 sequence is CSVEDRRPGEGNEQFF. The CDR3 nucleotides read TGCAGCGTTGAAGATCGGCGGCCAGGGGAAGGGAATGAGCAGTTCTTC.

The genes are TRBV5-1 and TRBJ2-1; maybe TRBD1 (6 bases). CDR3 size: 17 residues. Germline V gene sequence: CDR1 SGHRS, CDR2 YFSETQ. Between the trimmed V and J ends, which lost 3 bases and 1 base, there was a span of 17 bases. CDR3 amino acids: CASSSAPGAPSYNEQFF. The CDR3 region has the DNA TGCGCCAGCAGCTCGGCCCCAGGGGCCCCTTCCTACAATGAGCAGTTCTTC. The whole variable domain, remainder taken from reference TRBV5-1 and TRBJ2-1, is KAGVTQTPRYLIKTRGQQVTLSCSPISGHRSVSWYQQTPGQGLQFLFEYFSETQRNKGNFPGRFSGRQFSNSRSEMNVSTLELGDSALYLCASSSAPGAPSYNEQFFGPGTRLTVL.

The rearrangement uses TRBV19 and TRBJ2-7, with D unclear. This CDR3 is 13 amino acids long. Germline V CDR1 and CDR2: LNHDA, SQIVND (reference sequence). The V end lost 5 bases, the J end lost 6 bases, and 14 bases lay between the germline ends. The CDR3 DNA reads as TGTGCCAGTAGTGTATTTGGGGTAGGCGAGCAGTACGTC. It specifies CASSVFGVGEQYV.

This clone appeared a single time. The CDR3 region has the DNA TGTGCCAGCAGTTGGGCGGGCGGCGATACGCAGTATTTT. Translation: CASSWAGGDTQYF. This rearrangement joins TRBV6-2 or TRBV6-3 to TRBJ2-3, with D perhaps matching TRBD2 (5 bases). CDR3 length: 13 amino acids. Trimming took 4 bases from V and 6 from J, leaving 11 bases between them. Germline assignment: CDR1 MNHEY and CDR2 SVGEGT.

V and J are TRBV29-1 and TRBJ2-7; 7 bases match TRBD2. This CDR3 spans 13 amino acids. Trimming took 4 bases from V and 7 from J; bases not matched to a gene: 10. Germline V gene data show CDR1 as SQVTM and CDR2 as ANQGSEA. The DNA for the CDR3 is TGCAGCGTTGGGACTAGTCCTTCTGGGGAGCAGTACTTC. Residues: CSVGTSPSGEQYF.

V is TRBV7-2 and J is TRBJ1-5; 8 nucleotides line up with TRBD1. CDR3 length equals 15 residues. Germline CDR1 reads SGHTA; CDR2 reads FQGNSA. V was clipped by 2 bases and J by 2 bases; unmatched bases: 2. The CDR3 coding sequence is TGTGCCAGCAGCTTAATGACAGGGGGCAATCAGCCCCAGCATTTT. Translated: CASSLMTGGNQPQHF.

The J gene is TRBJ2-2, the V gene TRBV4-2; TRBD2 aligns across 8 bases. J lost 8 bases, V lost 0 bases, and 8 bases had no gene match. Germline-derived CDR1 and CDR2 are LGHNA and YNFKEQ. The CDR3 consists of 16 residues. This chain's CDR3 is CASSQEAGEIRGELFF. The CDR3 DNA is TGTGCCAGCAGCCAAGAAGCGGGAGAGATCCGAGGGGAGCTGTTTTTT.

The gene calls are TRBV27 and TRBJ1-5, with a tentative D call TRBD1 (6 bases). The CDR3 runs to 14 residues. The germline gives CDR1 MNHEY, CDR2 SMNVEV (reference sequence). V dropped 2 bases and J dropped 4 bases, with 9 bases sitting between them. CDR3 in amino acids: CASSLSRGNQPQHF. The CDR3 coding sequence is TGTGCCAGCAGTTTAAGTAGGGGGAATCAGCCCCAGCATTTT.

The rearrangement joins TRBV6-5 to TRBJ2-7; TRBD2 agrees at 11 bases. Per germline, CDR1 MNHEY and CDR2 SVGAGI. CDR3 size: 14 residues. Losses at the gene ends were 6 bases for V and 2 bases for J; bases not matched to a gene: 3. CDR3 DNA sequence: TGTGCCAGCAGACTTAGCGGGAGGGCCTACGAGCAGTACGTC. Its translation is CASRLSGRAYEQYV.

Turning to this clone: The identical CDR3 is also encoded by other nucleotide sequences in the sample. The genes are TRBV5-4 and TRBJ2-3, with TRBD1 matching over 10 bases. J lost 4 bases, V lost 3 bases, and 2 bases had no gene match. The germline V gene encodes CDR1 SGHNT and CDR2 YYREEE (reference sequence). This CDR3 has 14 amino acids. The CDR3 spells CASSWGQGSDTQYF. The CDR3 DNA reads as TGTGCCAGCAGCTGGGGACAGGGGTCAGATACGCAGTATTTT.

This clone was seen a handful of times. The chain combines TRBV12-3 or TRBV12-4 with TRBJ2-2; a possible D gene is TRBD2 (7 bases). Trimming shortened V by 5 bases and J by 15 bases, and 13 bases separated the two germline ends. The CDR3 has 11 residues. CDR3 coding DNA: TGTGCCAGCAGTCTGGGGGGGCGAGTGTTTTTT. As protein: CASSLGGRVFF.

This sequence joins TRBV2 and TRBJ1-1; a weak D match, TRBD1 (5 bases). V lost 4 bases, J lost 1 base, and 10 bases lay in between. The germline V gene encodes CDR1 SNHLY and CDR2 FYNNEI. The CDR3 covers 14 residues. CDR3 sequence: CASSAEQGNTEAFF. The CDR3 DNA reads as TGTGCCAGCAGTGCGGAGCAGGGGAACACTGAAGCTTTCTTT. The whole variable domain, filled in from reference TRBV2 and TRBJ1-1, reads EPEVTQTPSHQVTQMGQEVILRCVPISNHLYFYWYRQILGQKVEFLVSFYNNEISEKSEIFDDQFSVERPDGSNFTLKIRSTKLEDSAMYFCASSAEQGNTEAFFGQGTRLTVV.

V and J are TRBV2 and TRBJ1-2; 7 bases are shared with TRBD1. Germline V lookup: CDR1 SNHLY, CDR2 FYNNEI. Unmatched junction bases numbered 2, after V lost 2 bases and J lost 2 bases. This CDR3 is built from 14 residues. CDR3 sequence reads: CASSEPDRNYGYTF. The CDR3 nucleotides read TGTGCCAGCAGTGAACCGGACAGGAACTATGGCTACACCTTC.

The chain joins TRBV6-2 or TRBV6-3 to TRBJ2-5, with D tentatively TRBD2 (5 bases). V was pared by 4 bases and J by 5 bases, with 11 bases between. CDR3 size: 13 residues. CDR1 is MNHEY, CDR2 SVGEGT, per germline. CDR3 sequence: CASSFLGGETQYF. The DNA of the CDR3 is TGTGCCAGCAGTTTCCTAGGAGGCGAGACCCAGTACTTC.

This clone was seen just once. V gene TRBV7-9 combines with J gene TRBJ2-2; the D gene is possibly TRBD2 (5 bases). Between the trimmed V and J ends, which lost 6 bases and 3 bases, there was a span of 14 bases. The CDR3 is 15 amino acids. The germline V gene has CDR1 SEHNR and CDR2 FQNEAQ (reference sequence). The CDR3 region is CASRQTGWYTGELFF. CDR3 in DNA: TGTGCCAGCAGACAAACGGGATGGTACACCGGGGAGCTGTTTTTT.

The CDR3 DNA reads TGTGCCAGCAGCTTGGCCGGGGCAGATACGCAGTATTTT. Translation: CASSLAGADTQYF. The chain couples TRBV5-6 to TRBJ2-3; the D gene is possibly TRBD2 (5 bases). V lost 0 bases, J lost 4 bases, and 6 bases lay in between. The CDR3 runs to 13 residues. The germline V gene has CDR1 SGHDT and CDR2 YYEEEE.

The chain couples TRBV6-5 to TRBJ1-1, with 9 bases lining up with TRBD1. CDR1 and CDR2 (germline): MNHEY, SVGAGI. J lost 1 base, V lost 7 bases, and 4 bases had no gene match. The CDR3 runs 14 residues. CDR3 bases: TGTGCCAGCACCTACAGGGGGCAGAACACTGAAGCTTTCTTT. It yields the protein CASTYRGQNTEAFF.

The chain employs TRBV5-5 and TRBJ2-5; maybe TRBD1 (5 bases). The CDR3 has 14 amino acids. V was clipped by 0 bases and J by 6 bases, with 12 bases between them. The germline V gene has CDR1 SGHKS and CDR2 YYEKEE (reference sequence). The CDR3 here is CASSLETAQKTQYF. DNA for the CDR3: TGTGCCAGCAGCTTGGAGACAGCCCAGAAGACCCAGTACTTC.

V gene TRBV15 combines with J gene TRBJ2-7; D is possibly TRBD1 (5 bases). Germline CDR1 LNHNV, CDR2 YYDKDF (reference sequence). CDR3 length: 13 amino acids. V was pared by 0 bases and J by 7 bases, with 10 bases between. Here the CDR3 reads CATSRDEGAEQYV. The DNA of the CDR3 is TGTGCCACCAGCAGAGATGAAGGGGCTGAGCAGTACGTC.

V and J are TRBV9 and TRBJ1-3; the D is unclear. CDR1 and CDR2 from the germline V gene are SGDLS and YYNGEE. The CDR3 contains 14 residues. The V end lost 4 bases, the J end lost 2 bases, and 10 bases lay between the germline ends. CDR3 region: CASSPEPAGNTIYF. CDR3 nucleotides: TGTGCCAGCAGCCCCGAACCTGCTGGAAACACCATATATTTT.

V usage is TRBV28 and J usage is TRBJ1-2, with D perhaps TRBD1 (5 bases). The CDR3 contains 17 residues. Germline CDR1 is MDHEN and CDR2 is SYDVKM. Deletions cut 3 bases from V and 4 bases from J, with 21 bases between. The CDR3 protein is CASSLSTGRMSLYGYTF. As DNA, the CDR3 is TGTGCCAGCAGTTTGTCTACGGGACGGATGAGCCTCTATGGCTACACCTTC.

This clone was detected many times. Other DNA sequences in this sample translate to the same CDR3. This chain joins TRBV2 and TRBJ2-6, with 10 bases fitting TRBD1. Unmatched junction bases numbered 13, after V lost 7 bases and J lost 4 bases. This CDR3 spans 18 amino acids. CDR1 and CDR2 (germline): SNHLY, FYNNEI. CDR3 region: CASTSLGTGVSGANVLTF. The CDR3 DNA is TGTGCCAGCACCTCGCTGGGGACAGGGGTTTCCGGGGCCAACGTCCTGACTTTC.